These 17 T cell receptor beta chains originate from one sample sequenced in a study of cytomegalovirus exposure and HLA in healthy donors (dated by TCRdb to 2015 to 2018). The library came from the immunoSEQ multiplex PCR assay. For the multiplex PCR, a mixture combining 60 forward primers for TCR Vbeta segments and 13 reverse primers for TCR Jbeta segments was used. TCRdb re-hosts the immuneACCESS table, in-frame sequences only. Its copies lack some clones; in the studies checked, an unresolved V gene accounts for under half of them, and the cause for the rest is not known. The sample table includes some 200,000 clones. The top ten clonotypes cover approximately 0.8% of the sample. The sample consisted of PBMCs. These receptors originate from a woman aged 18 to 35 in good health and CMV-seropositive.

V usage is TRBV29-1 and J usage is TRBJ1-1; 7 bases fit TRBD1. V lost 7 bases, J lost 1 base, and 6 bases stayed unmatched. Germline values: CDR1 SQVTM, CDR2 ANQGSEA. The CDR3 has 13 residues. CDR3 protein: CSGRGQANTEAFF. The DNA for the CDR3 is TGCAGCGGGAGGGGGCAGGCGAACACTGAAGCTTTCTTT.

This chain connects TRBV11-3 to TRBJ2-7, with TRBD1 matching over 9 bases. CDR1 is SGHNT, CDR2 YENEEA, per germline. The CDR3 consists of 14 residues. V gave up 5 bases and J gave up 5 bases; unmatched junction bases: 7. The CDR3 loop reads CASSAWTGEDEQYF. DNA for the CDR3: TGTGCCAGCAGCGCGTGGACAGGGGAGGACGAGCAGTACTTC. Complete variable domain (other parts from reference TRBV11-3 and TRBJ2-7): EAGVVQSPRYKIIEKKQPVAFWCNPISGHNTLYWYLQNLGQGPELLIRYENEEAVDDSQLPKDRFSAERLKGVDSTLKIQPAELGDSAVYLCASSAWTGEDEQYFGPGTRLTVT.

Points on this clone: Different DNA sequences within this sample yield the same CDR3. V usage is TRBV9 and J usage is TRBJ1-2; D not resolved. The CDR3 extends over 14 amino acids. CDR1 SGDLS and CDR2 YYNGEE come from the germline V gene. Trimming pared 0 bases from V and 2 bases from J, leaving 8 bases between. The CDR3 protein is CASSVGGVNYGYTF. DNA for the CDR3: TGTGCCAGCAGCGTAGGCGGAGTGAACTATGGCTACACCTTC.

V and J are TRBV6-4 and TRBJ1-2; the D gene is possibly TRBD1 (6 bases). The V end was cut by 2 bases, the J end by 8 bases, with 12 bases between. Germline CDR1 MRHNA, CDR2 SNTAGT. This CDR3 contains 13 residues. The CDR3 loop is CASSDQGLGGYTF. The CDR3 DNA follows: TGTGCCAGCAGTGACCAGGGGTTGGGCGGCTACACCTTC.

The chain combines TRBV6-1 with TRBJ1-4; 11 bases are shared with TRBD1. The CDR3 length is 18 residues. The trim removed 4 bases at V and 0 bases at J, leaving 7 bases unmatched. Germline loops: CDR1 MNHNS, CDR2 SASEGT. The CDR3 here is CASSVWTGGAATNEKLFF. The CDR3 coding sequence is TGTGCCAGCAGTGTATGGACAGGGGGCGCCGCAACTAATGAAAAACTGTTTTTT.

The chain carries TRBV5-8 and TRBJ2-3; TRBD1 agrees at 7 bases. Germline V lookup: CDR1 SGHTS, CDR2 YDEGEE. CDR3 size: 14 residues. Trimming cost V 0 bases and J 3 bases; bases outside gene matches: 1. Written as DNA, the CDR3 is TGTGCCAGCAGCTTGGGCAGGGGGACAGATACGCAGTATTTT. Translating gives CASSLGRGTDTQYF.

V gene TRBV2 combines with J gene TRBJ2-3; D unclear. V was shortened by 8 bases and J by 0 bases, with 18 bases between the two germline ends. This CDR3 has 16 residues. CDR1 is SNHLY and CDR2 is FYNNEI in the germline V gene. The CDR3 loop is CASPPAAASSTDTQYF. The CDR3 region has the DNA TGTGCCAGCCCCCCCGCGGCGGCGTCTAGCACAGATACGCAGTATTTT.

The DNA of the CDR3 is TGTGCCAGCTCCCCGTGGCCCACCGGGGGTGGCACTGAAGCTTTCTTT. This codes for CASSPWPTGGGTEAFF. The chain couples TRBV18 to TRBJ1-1; D is possibly TRBD1 (5 bases). From germline, CDR1 is KGHSH and CDR2 LQKENI. V was trimmed by 6 bases and J by 4 bases, leaving 21 bases between them. The CDR3 spans 16 residues.

The rearrangement uses TRBV6-4 and TRBJ1-2; D is uncertain. This CDR3 has 11 amino acids. CDR1 is MRHNA and CDR2 is SNTAGT in the germline V gene. V was pared by 2 bases and J by 8 bases, with 6 bases between. CDR3 nucleotide sequence: TGTGCCAGCAGTGACCATCGGGGCTACACCTTC. Protein: CASSDHRGYTF.

The genes are TRBV9 and TRBJ1-4; D gene uncertain. Germline V gene lookup returns CDR1 SGDLS and CDR2 YYNGEE. V gave up 0 bases and J gave up 5 bases, with 11 bases separating them. The CDR3 length is 15 residues. The CDR3: CASSVGPAWNEKLFF. Here the CDR3 DNA reads TGTGCCAGCAGCGTAGGTCCAGCGTGGAATGAAAAACTGTTTTTT.

The V and J genes are TRBV29-1 and TRBJ1-1; 7 bases agree with TRBD1. This CDR3 region has 16 residues. After removal of 0 bases from V and 4 bases from J, the junction contained 11 bases not matched to a gene. Germline lookup yields CDR1 SQVTM and CDR2 ANQGSEA. CDR3 residues: CSVEDLQGEIVTEAFF. The CDR3, as DNA: TGCAGCGTTGAAGATTTGCAGGGGGAGATCGTCACTGAAGCTTTCTTT.

The chain employs TRBV5-1 and TRBJ2-2; 8 nucleotides align to TRBD2. This CDR3 has 18 amino acids. Germline loops: CDR1 SGHRS, CDR2 YFSETQ. V gave up 7 bases and J gave up 1 base; unmatched junction bases: 15. In DNA, the CDR3 is TGCGCCAGCTCGAGGGCCAGCGGGGGCCGACTGAACACCGGGGAGCTGTTTTTT. Amino acids: CASSRASGGRLNTGELFF.

J is TRBJ2-3 and V is TRBV9; weak D call: TRBD1 (6 bases). The CDR3 is made up of 16 amino acids. Per germline, CDR1 SGDLS and CDR2 YYNGEE. Trimming removed 0 bases at V and 0 bases at J, with 11 bases between. CDR3 in amino acids: CASSVEQGSSTDTQYF. In DNA, the CDR3 is TGTGCCAGCAGCGTAGAGCAGGGGTCTAGCACAGATACGCAGTATTTT.

The chain employs TRBV7-8 and TRBJ1-2; perhaps TRBD1 as D (6 bases). V lost 2 bases and J lost 3, with 10 bases in between. CDR3 length: 14 residues. The germline V gene has CDR1 SGHVS and CDR2 FQNEAQ. The CDR3: CASSLTRGHYGYTF. In DNA form, the CDR3 reads TGTGCCAGCAGCTTAACCAGGGGACACTATGGCTACACCTTC. Using reference TRBV7-8 and TRBJ1-2 for the parts outside the CDR3, the full variable domain is GAGVSQSPRYKVAKRGQDVALRCDPISGHVSLFWYQQALGQGPEFLTYFQNEAQLDKSGLPSDRFFAERPEGSVSTLKIQRTQQEDSAVYLCASSLTRGHYGYTFGSGTRLTVV.

The J gene is TRBJ2-1, the V gene TRBV5-4; 8 bases are a match to TRBD1. The ends lost 2 bases at V and 6 bases at J; junction bases unmatched: 4. The CDR3 contains 14 residues. CDR1 and CDR2 from the germline V gene are SGHNT and YYREEE (reference sequence). The CDR3 region is CASSLTGTGNEQFF. The CDR3 coding sequence is TGTGCCAGCAGCTTAACCGGGACAGGCAATGAGCAGTTCTTC.

The chain is built from TRBV2 and TRBJ2-5; 9 bases fit TRBD1. This CDR3 comprises 15 residues. J lost 0 bases, V lost 6 bases, and 5 bases had no gene match. Per germline, CDR1 SNHLY and CDR2 FYNNEI. CDR3 DNA sequence: TGTGCCAGCAGAGACGGGACAGGGTACCAAGAGACCCAGTACTTC. Its translation is CASRDGTGYQETQYF.

The chain uses TRBV18 and TRBJ2-3; 8 nucleotides line up with TRBD2. Germline CDR1 and CDR2: KGHSH and LQKENI. The CDR3 consists of 17 residues. The trim removed 1 base at V and 6 bases at J, leaving 12 bases unmatched. CDR3 protein: CASSPRLIGGASDTQYF. DNA of the CDR3: TGTGCCAGCTCACCACGACTGATCGGGGGGGCGTCGGATACGCAGTATTTT. Full variable domain (rest looked up from reference TRBV18 and TRBJ2-3): NAGVMQNPRHLVRRRGQEARLRCSPMKGHSHVYWYRQLPEEGLKFMVYLQKENIIDESGMPKERFSAEFPKEGPSILRIQQVVRGDSAAYFCASSPRLIGGASDTQYFGPGTRLTVL.